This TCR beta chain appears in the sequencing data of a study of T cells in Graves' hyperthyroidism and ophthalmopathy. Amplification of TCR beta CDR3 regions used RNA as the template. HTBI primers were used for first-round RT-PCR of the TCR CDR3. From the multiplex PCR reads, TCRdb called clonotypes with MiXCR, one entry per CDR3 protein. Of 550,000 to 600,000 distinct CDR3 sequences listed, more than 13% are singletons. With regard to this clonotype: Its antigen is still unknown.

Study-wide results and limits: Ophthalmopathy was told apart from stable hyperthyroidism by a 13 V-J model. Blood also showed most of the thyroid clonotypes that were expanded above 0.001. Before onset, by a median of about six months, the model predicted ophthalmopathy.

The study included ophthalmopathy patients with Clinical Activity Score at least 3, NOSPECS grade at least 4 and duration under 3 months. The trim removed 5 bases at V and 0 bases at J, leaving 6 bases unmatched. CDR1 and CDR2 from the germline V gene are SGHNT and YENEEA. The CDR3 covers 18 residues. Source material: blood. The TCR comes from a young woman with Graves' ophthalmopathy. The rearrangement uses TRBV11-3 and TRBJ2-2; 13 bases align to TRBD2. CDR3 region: CASSPRLAGGSNTGELFF. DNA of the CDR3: TGTGCCAGCAGCCCGCGACTAGCGGGAGGCTCGAACACCGGGGAGCTGTTTTTT.